This TCR beta chain was sequenced for a study of CD8+ T cells in alopecia areata. For the study at large: Treated patients were given 5 to 10 mg oral tofacitinib twice daily. The investigators scored severity in treated patients by the percentage of affected scalp area.

Germline V gene sequence: CDR1 SGHRS, CDR2 YFSETQ. V lost 6 bases to trimming and J lost 5 bases; unmatched junction nucleotides: 11. CDR3 size: 14 residues. In this sample, this clone turned up a few times. Treatment of the sample: oral pan-JAK inhibitor, 5-10 mg twice daily. cDNA reverse transcribed from extracted RNA served as the sequencing template. Assay used: immunoSEQ multiplex PCR; TCRdb lists only in-frame clones, some missing. The sample records about 90,000 clones, roughly 47% being singletons. This chain connects TRBV5-1 to TRBJ2-7; 7 bases fit TRBD1. The material sequenced was CD8+ T cells sorted from blood, taken at week 24, from a patient treated with tofacitinib. This receptor was taken from a human donor with alopecia areata. The CDR3 loop is CASTTGQALHEQYF. CDR3 in DNA: TGCGCCAGCACGACCGGACAGGCCCTACACGAGCAGTACTTC.